This paragraph reports one TCR beta chain. As yet, its antigen is unknown. These data are taken from a study of cytomegalovirus exposure and HLA in healthy donors. Overall study results and limits: Earlier findings revealed that most TCR beta V segments proved productive either about 87% or about 30% of the time.

The primer mix had 60 Vbeta and 13 Jbeta primers. Only in-frame clones appear in the TCRdb table, and some are missing; sequencing was by immunoSEQ multiplex PCR. Of about 170,000 clones in the sample, about 84% were seen once. J lost 6 bases, V lost 2 bases, and 5 bases had no gene match. This CDR3 comprises 16 residues. Germline V lookup: CDR1 SGHDT, CDR2 YYEEEE. What was sequenced was PBMCs. The chain links TRBV5-6 to TRBJ2-3; 14 bases match TRBD2. This sequence originates from a man aged 18 to 29 in good health and CMV-seronegative. CDR3 loop: CASSFGLAGGGDTQYF. CDR3 bases: TGTGCCAGCAGCTTTGGACTAGCGGGGGGTGGGGATACGCAGTATTTT.